The 29 T cell receptor beta chains presented below share a single source sample, sequenced in a study of blood T cell repertoires in COVID-19. The repertoire was sequenced with immunoSEQ multiplex PCR; TCRdb's copy has only in-frame clones and lacks some. The sample contains just over 300,000 clones, about 89% of which appear only once. The sequenced material came from PBMCs or T cells enriched from blood (not recorded which). These receptors originate from a woman between 40 and 55 years old who had recovered from COVID-19.

In its sample, this clone was seen a few times. The V and J genes are TRBV15 and TRBJ2-2; no clear D gene. The CDR3 contains 16 residues. V was shortened by 1 base and J by 5 bases, with 14 bases between the two germline ends. CDR1 LNHNV and CDR2 YYDKDF come from the germline V gene (reference sequence). As DNA, the CDR3 is TGTGCCACCAGCAGAGCTTTGACAAATCCTACCGGGGAGCTGTTTTTT. This encodes CATSRALTNPTGELFF.

The J gene is TRBJ2-7, the V gene TRBV28, with TRBD2 matching over 8 bases. The germline V gene encodes CDR1 MDHEN and CDR2 SYDVKM. The V segment lost 2 bases and the J segment 2 bases; nucleotides outside the gene matches: 2. There are 14 residues in the CDR3. CDR3 sequence reads: CASSLLAGTYEQYF. The DNA for the CDR3 is TGTGCCAGCAGTTTACTAGCGGGCACCTACGAGCAGTACTTC.

This chain connects TRBV4-3 to TRBJ1-2, with TRBD1 identical over 8 bases. The J segment lost 6 bases and the V segment lost 4 bases, leaving 4 bases of the junction unmatched. Germline V gene data show CDR1 as LGHNA and CDR2 as YSLEER. The CDR3 totals 13 residues. The CDR3 DNA reads as TGCGCCAGCAGCCGGACAGGGCTTGATGGCTACACCTTC. Encoded protein: CASSRTGLDGYTF.

The V call is TRBV29-1, the J call TRBJ2-2, with TRBD2 identical over 12 bases. This CDR3 comprises 15 residues. Per germline, CDR1 SQVTM and CDR2 ANQGSEA. V was pared by 7 bases and J by 5 bases, with 8 bases of the junction left unmatched. CDR3: CSAGTSGQKTGELFF. CDR3 DNA: TGCAGCGCAGGGACTAGCGGGCAAAAAACCGGGGAGCTGTTTTTT.

The CDR3 is CASSKGSADSIDTEAFF. As DNA, the CDR3 is TGTGCCAGCAGCAAGGGCTCAGCGGACAGTATTGACACTGAAGCTTTCTTT. The gene calls are TRBV7-9 and TRBJ1-1; weak D call: TRBD1 (6 bases). CDR3 size: 17 residues. Germline values: CDR1 SEHNR, CDR2 FQNEAQ (reference sequence). V lost 5 bases and J lost 3, with 22 bases in between.

This clone was found once. Written as DNA, the CDR3 is TGTGCCAGCAGCCAAGGGACAGATGAAAAACTGTTTTTT. Protein sequence: CASSQGTDEKLFF. This chain joins TRBV11-1 and TRBJ1-4, with 7 bases that match TRBD1. Germline trimming cut 5 bases from V and 6 bases from J; bases unmatched to any gene: 3. Germline CDR1 and CDR2: SGHAT and FQDESV (reference sequence). The CDR3 spans 13 residues.

This chain uses TRBV6-1 with TRBJ2-3; the match to TRBD2 covers 7 bases. The CDR3 runs 16 residues. The V and J ends lost 4 bases and 0 bases, in that order; junction bases with no gene match: 7. Germline loops: CDR1 MNHNS, CDR2 SASEGT. CDR3 in DNA: TGTGCCAGCAGTGTAAGAACTAGCGATAGCACAGATACGCAGTATTTT. Amino acids: CASSVRTSDSTDTQYF.

The chain carries TRBV11-2 and TRBJ2-7, with D tentatively TRBD2 (6 bases). CDR3 size: 14 residues. V was trimmed by 1 base and J by 2 bases, leaving 9 bases between them. Germline values: CDR1 SGHAT, CDR2 FQNNGV. The CDR3 protein is CASSLVGGTYEQYF. The DNA of the CDR3 is TGTGCCAGCAGCTTAGTTGGGGGGACCTACGAGCAGTACTTC. The complete variable domain, with remaining parts taken from reference TRBV11-2 and TRBJ2-7, reads EAGVAQSPRYKIIEKRQSVAFWCNPISGHATLYWYQQILGQGPKLLIQFQNNGVVDDSQLPKDRFSAERLKGVDSTLKIQPAKLEDSAVYLCASSLVGGTYEQYFGPGTRLTVT.

The V and J genes are TRBV2 and TRBJ1-5; possibly TRBD1 for D (5 bases). This CDR3 comprises 15 residues. The V gene's germline CDR1 is SNHLY and CDR2 FYNNEI. V lost 3 bases and J lost 4, with 13 bases in between. The CDR3 here is CASSEVGVLNQPQHF. The CDR3 DNA reads as TGTGCCAGCAGTGAGGTAGGGGTCCTAAATCAGCCCCAGCATTTT.

The rearrangement links TRBV27 to TRBJ2-6, with unresolved D. Deletions cut 2 bases from V and 0 bases from J, with 2 bases between. In germline, CDR1 is MNHEY, CDR2 SMNVEV (reference sequence). The CDR3 loop spans 14 amino acids. The CDR3 DNA reads TGTGCCAGCAGTTTACTCTCTGGGGCCAACGTCCTGACTTTC. Its translation is CASSLLSGANVLTF.

The chain's CDR3 is CASSPLREGEQYF. CDR3 DNA: TGTGCCAGCAGCCCCTTGCGGGAGGGTGAGCAGTACTTC. The rearrangement uses TRBV11-3 and TRBJ2-7, with 9 bases identical to TRBD2. V dropped 5 bases and J dropped 7; count of bases not matched to a gene: 6. In germline, CDR1 is SGHNT, CDR2 YENEEA. The CDR3 is made up of 13 amino acids.

The chain recombines TRBV9 with TRBJ1-1, with D tentatively TRBD1 (5 bases). Per germline, CDR1 SGDLS and CDR2 YYNGEE. The length of the CDR3 is 15 residues. V was pared by 4 bases and J by 2 bases, with 15 bases between. DNA for the CDR3: TGTGCCAGCAGCCCGATCGGGACTTTTAACACTGAAGCTTTCTTT. It specifies CASSPIGTFNTEAFF.

The chain uses TRBV29-1 and TRBJ2-7, with D possibly matching TRBD1 (5 bases). Between the trimmed V and J ends, which lost 4 bases and 2 bases, there was a span of 9 bases. The CDR3 runs 12 residues. Germline V CDR1 and CDR2: SQVTM, ANQGSEA. CDR3 sequence (DNA): TGCAGCGTTGGTAGGGGTACCTACGAGCAGTACTTC. Protein product: CSVGRGTYEQYF.

The chain couples TRBV3-1 (or the pseudogene TRBV3-2) to TRBJ2-2; D uncertain. This CDR3 spans 13 amino acids. Between the trimmed V and J ends, which lost 2 bases and 2 bases, there was a span of 3 bases. Germline loops: CDR1 LGHDT, CDR2 YNNKEL (reference sequence). Here the CDR3 DNA reads TGTGCCAGCAGCCAATATAACACCGGGGAGCTGTTTTTT. This translates into CASSQYNTGELFF.

The chain carries TRBV29-1 and TRBJ2-3; TRBD1 matches at 8 bases. Losses at the gene ends were 7 bases for V and 11 bases for J; bases not matched to a gene: 14. The CDR3 contains 13 residues. Germline V gene data show CDR1 as SQVTM and CDR2 as ANQGSEA. The CDR3 coding sequence is TGCAGCGCGGAGGACAGGGCGCCACGGGTGCAGTATTTT. Its translation is CSAEDRAPRVQYF.

V gene TRBV5-8 combines with J gene TRBJ1-4; D gene uncertain. Per germline, CDR1 SGHTS and CDR2 YDEGEE. V was cut by 4 bases and J by 0 bases, with 13 bases left in between. The CDR3 runs 16 residues. In DNA, the CDR3 is TGTGCCAGCAGCCGCGGGTCCACTGCAACTAATGAAAAACTGTTTTTT. Protein sequence: CASSRGSTATNEKLFF.

The rearrangement links TRBV27 to TRBJ1-1, with a weak D call TRBD1 (5 bases). V lost 3 bases and J lost 1, with 9 bases in between. Germline V lookup: CDR1 MNHEY, CDR2 SMNVEV (reference sequence). The CDR3 is 14 residues long. In DNA form, the CDR3 reads TGTGCCAGCAGTTTTCGGCAGGGGAACACTGAAGCTTTCTTT. This codes for CASSFRQGNTEAFF.

This sequence joins TRBV5-8 and TRBJ2-3; 12 bases are a match to TRBD2. Germline V gene lookup returns CDR1 SGHTS and CDR2 YDEGEE. The CDR3 extends over 17 amino acids. Trimming cost V 4 bases and J 4 bases; bases outside gene matches: 10. CDR3 nucleotide sequence: TGTGCCAGCAGCCATCGGAGACTAGCGGGAGACCCAGATACGCAGTATTTT. Its translation: CASSHRRLAGDPDTQYF.

This rearrangement joins TRBV11-2 to TRBJ1-4, with D uncertain. Germline V gene lookup returns CDR1 SGHAT and CDR2 FQNNGV. This CDR3 is 15 amino acids long. The V end lost 5 bases, the J end lost 8 bases, and 18 bases lay between the germline ends. CDR3 sequence: CASSIGPDAREKLFF. The CDR3 nucleotides read TGTGCCAGCAGCATCGGTCCCGATGCTAGGGAAAAACTGTTTTTT.

This clone has just one count. The chain is built from TRBV7-9 and TRBJ1-1, with unresolved D. From germline, CDR1 is SEHNR and CDR2 FQNEAQ (reference sequence). Trimming pared 0 bases from V and 5 bases from J, leaving 13 bases between. The CDR3 runs 15 residues. This CDR3 reads CASSLAPGSMTEAFF. CDR3 in DNA: TGTGCCAGCAGCTTAGCTCCCGGGAGTATGACTGAAGCTTTCTTT.

This clone has just one count. V gene TRBV7-8 combines with J gene TRBJ2-5; the D gene is possibly TRBD2 (6 bases). V lost 5 bases to trimming and J lost 1 base, with 14 bases between them. The germline V gene encodes CDR1 SGHVS and CDR2 FQNEAQ. The CDR3 extends over 15 amino acids. Here the CDR3 reads CASSGGKRIQETQYF. The CDR3 nucleotides are TGTGCCAGCAGCGGGGGGAAACGGATCCAAGAGACCCAGTACTTC. The complete variable domain, with remaining parts taken from reference TRBV7-8 and TRBJ2-5, reads GAGVSQSPRYKVAKRGQDVALRCDPISGHVSLFWYQQALGQGPEFLTYFQNEAQLDKSGLPSDRFFAERPEGSVSTLKIQRTQQEDSAVYLCASSGGKRIQETQYFGPGTRLLVL.

The rearrangement links TRBV7-3 to TRBJ2-2; D is unclear. The CDR3 has 12 amino acids. The germline V gene encodes CDR1 SGHTA and CDR2 FQGTGA. Trimming stripped 6 bases from V and 4 bases from J, with 6 bases between. DNA of the CDR3: TGTGCCAGCAGAGCTATCACCGGGGAGCTGTTTTTT. Protein sequence: CASRAITGELFF.

This sequence joins TRBV19 and TRBJ2-5, with TRBD2 as a possible D gene (5 bases). Germline lookup yields CDR1 LNHDA and CDR2 SQIVND (reference sequence). V lost 5 bases to trimming and J lost 1 base, with 8 bases between them. The CDR3 loop spans 13 amino acids. This CDR3 is CASSRGFQETQYF. The CDR3 bases are TGTGCCAGTAGTCGGGGATTCCAAGAGACCCAGTACTTC.

The chain links TRBV7-9 to TRBJ1-1; tentatively, D is TRBD1 (6 bases). The CDR3 totals 15 residues. Germline CDR1 is SEHNR and CDR2 is FQNEAQ (reference sequence). Trimming removed 5 bases from V and 0 bases from J, with 13 bases in between. This CDR3 reads CASSPRTDVNTEAFF. The DNA of the CDR3 is TGTGCCAGCAGCCCGCGGACAGATGTGAACACTGAAGCTTTCTTT.

The V gene is TRBV18, the J gene TRBJ2-7; 8 bases line up with TRBD2. CDR1 and CDR2 (germline): KGHSH, LQKENI. J gave up 4 bases and V 2 bases, and 1 base lay outside the gene matches. CDR3 length: 13 amino acids. The CDR3 sequence is CASSPAGGYEQYF. As DNA, the CDR3 is TGTGCCAGCTCACCAGCGGGAGGATACGAGCAGTACTTC.

The chain links TRBV2 to TRBJ1-2; no definite D call. V dropped 8 bases and J dropped 4 bases, with 5 bases sitting between them. The CDR3 totals 10 residues. Germline CDR1 reads SNHLY; CDR2 reads FYNNEI. CDR3 coding DNA: TGTGCCAGCGGCACCTATGGCTACACCTTC. Amino acid sequence: CASGTYGYTF.

The CDR3, as DNA: TGTGCCAGCAGCTTAGTACTAGCGTCGAACACCGGGGAGCTGTTTTTT. Its protein product is CASSLVLASNTGELFF. The gene calls are TRBV11-2 and TRBJ2-2; 7 bases are a match to TRBD2. Germline assignment: CDR1 SGHAT and CDR2 FQNNGV. V lost 1 base and J lost 0; bases outside the gene matches: 2. The CDR3 covers 16 residues.

J is TRBJ1-6 and V is TRBV27; 11 bases are shared with TRBD1. The germline gives CDR1 MNHEY, CDR2 SMNVEV (reference sequence). The CDR3 covers 18 residues. J lost 11 bases, V lost 2 bases, and 14 bases had no gene match. In DNA form, the CDR3 reads TGTGCCAGCAGTTTAACTGGACAGGGGGCCCGAAAAACGGCACCCCTCCACTTT. Translation gives CASSLTGQGARKTAPLHF.

This rearrangement joins TRBV20-1 to TRBJ2-1; 15 bases map to TRBD2. CDR3 length equals 17 residues. Germline loops: CDR1 DFQATT, CDR2 SNEGSKA (reference sequence). J gave up 9 bases and V 3 bases, and 12 bases lay outside the gene matches. This chain's CDR3 is CSASFAPRTSGGGEQFF. The CDR3 DNA follows: TGCAGTGCTAGTTTCGCACCGAGGACTAGCGGGGGGGGTGAGCAGTTCTTC.